This T cell receptor (beta chain) was identified in a study of T cells in Graves' hyperthyroidism and ophthalmopathy. Study context: Peripheral blood was drawn at first diagnosis, prior to all treatment. Findings and limits, study-wide: By a 13 V-J model, ophthalmopathy was set apart from stable hyperthyroidism.

This clonotype showed up just once. Its antigen is unknown. Germline assignment: CDR1 GTSNPN and CDR2 SVGIG (reference sequence). This CDR3 has 13 amino acids. Trimming cost V 4 bases and J 0 bases, with 9 bases left between them. Amplification of TCR beta CDR3 regions was performed using RNA transcripts as template. The HTBI primer set served for first-round RT-PCR of the TCR CDR3. TCRdb reprocessed the multiplex PCR reads with MiXCR, giving one entry per CDR3 protein. The profile shows fewer than 350,000 distinct CDR3 sequences, about 18% of them singletons. Fresh peripheral blood, approximately 10 ml, was the source of the PBMCs.

The specimen was blood. This sequence originates from a woman aged 45-60 years with Graves' hyperthyroidism. The rearrangement links TRBV30 to TRBJ1-1, with D unresolved. The CDR3 sequence: CAWTSGMNTEAFF. The CDR3 coding sequence is TGTGCCTGGACGTCGGGGATGAACACTGAAGCTTTCTTT.